A selection of T cell receptor beta chains follows, all from one sample in a study of cytomegalovirus exposure and HLA in healthy donors. Produced via immunoSEQ multiplex PCR; TCRdb's table is partial and in-frame only. The sample has tens of thousands of clones; approximately 84% are singletons. The sequenced material came from PBMCs. The receptors originated from a man in his fifties or sixties in good health and CMV-seronegative. Both conserved end residues are part of each CDR3. Each record gives: J gene, V gene, D gene, clone size, CDR3 DNA, CDR3 protein. A D gene is named only where the DNA matches it firmly. Some rows have no size entry. The others give once, few or many, or a class for an expanded clone.

>TRBJ2-2|TRBV5-4|TRBD2|NA
TGTGCCAGCAGCCCCTCGTTTGCTAGCGGGGCGGGCACCGGGGAGCTGTTTTTT
CASSPSFASGAGTGELFF
>TRBJ1-6|TRBV7-6|TRBD1|NA
TGTGCCAGCAGCTCCCTCGACAGGGGTAATTCACCCCTCCACTTT
CASSSLDRGNSPLHF
>TRBJ2-2|TRBV29-1|NA|NA
TGCAGCGTTGATCAGGAGGGGTCTGTCGCCGGGGAGCTGTTTTTT
CSVDQEGSVAGELFF
>TRBJ2-7|TRBV7-2|NA|NA
TGTGCCAGCAGCGAATCCACTCACAGCTCCTACGAGCAGTACTTC
CASSESTHSSYEQYF
>TRBJ1-4|TRBV29-1|NA|NA
TGCAGCGGCAGGGCTGCAACTAATGAAAAACTGTTTTTT
CSGRAATNEKLFF
>TRBJ1-1|TRBV7-9|TRBD1|NA
TGTGCCAGCAGCGAATGGGACAGTGAAGCTTTCTTT
CASSEWDSEAFF
>TRBJ1-1|TRBV9|TRBD1|NA
TGTGCCAGCAGCACGAGGACAGGGGAATCTCCCACTGAAGCTTTCTTT
CASSTRTGESPTEAFF
>TRBJ2-7|TRBV5-4|TRBD1|NA
TGTGCCAGCAGCGCGCCGGGACAGGGGATGAGAGAGCAGTACTTC
CASSAPGQGMREQYF
>TRBJ2-2|TRBV4-3|NA|NA
TGCGCCAGCAGCCAAGGCTCGACTCAGAACACCGGGGAGCTGTTTTTT
CASSQGSTQNTGELFF
>TRBJ2-2|TRBV6-5|NA|NA
TGTGCCAGCAGTTACGGGGGGACCGGGGAGCTGTTTTTT
CASSYGGTGELFF
>TRBJ2-7|TRBV9|TRBD1|NA
TGTGCCAGCAGCGTAGAGTCAGGGGGCACCTACGAGCAGTACTTC
CASSVESGGTYEQYF
>TRBJ1-6|TRBV28|NA|NA
TGTGCCAGCAGTCTGCCCGGGGGTCCGAATAATTCACCCCTCCACTTT
CASSLPGGPNNSPLHF
>TRBJ2-7|TRBV11-2|NA|NA
TGTGCCAGCAGCTCTACTAGGTTTTGGGAGCAGTACTTC
CASSSTRFWEQYF
>TRBJ2-3|TRBV25-1|TRBD2|NA
TGTGCCAGCAGTGGCGGGGGACTAGCGAACACAGATACGCAGTATTTT
CASSGGGLANTDTQYF
>TRBJ2-3|TRBV11-3|NA|NA
TGTGCCAGCAGCTTAGATCATTTTTCAGGGCTAAATGCCCGATATACGCAGTATTTT
CASSLDHFSGLNARYTQYF
>TRBJ1-1|TRBV19|TRBD1|NA
TGTGCCAGTAGTATGGGAACAGGGGGGCACACTGAAGCTTTCTTT
CASSMGTGGHTEAFF
>TRBJ2-1|TRBV7-2|NA|NA
TGTGCCAGCAGCTTCGGACGAAGGGGGAATGAGCAGTTCTTC
CASSFGRRGNEQFF
>TRBJ1-4|TRBV28|TRBD1|NA
TGTGCCAGCAGCTCCGGGACAGGGAATGAAAAACTGTTTTTT
CASSSGTGNEKLFF
>TRBJ1-4|TRBV28|NA|NA
TGTGCCAGCAAACGAGACGGGACTCGGGGGGAAAAACTGTTTTTT
CASKRDGTRGEKLFF
>TRBJ1-5|TRBV6-1|TRBD1|NA
TGTGCCAGCAGGACAGGGTTCGAGAACAATCAGCCCCAGCATTTT
CASRTGFENNQPQHF
>TRBJ1-2|TRBV10-2|TRBD1|NA
TGCGCCAGCAGGGACGAAACCGGGACAGCTCCTTATGGCTACACCTTC
CASRDETGTAPYGYTF
>TRBJ1-2|TRBV27|TRBD1|NA
TGTGCCAGCAGTTTAGGTCAGGGGGGAAGAGGCTACACCTTC
CASSLGQGGRGYTF
>TRBJ2-7|TRBV5-6|TRBD2|NA
TGTGCCAGCAGCTCGCCGGGGGGGGTTAAACCCTACGAGCAGTACTTC
CASSSPGGVKPYEQYF
>TRBJ1-1|TRBV4-1|NA|NA
TGCGCCAGCAGCCAAGGCGGGACCGCCCTTGAGAACACTGAAGCTTTCTTT
CASSQGGTALENTEAFF
>TRBJ1-5|TRBV4-1|NA|few
TGCGCCAGCAGCCAAGAATTTCGACAGGTTGGCAATCAGCCCCAGCATTTT
CASSQEFRQVGNQPQHF
>TRBJ1-2|TRBV7-9|NA|few
TGTGCCAGCAGCCGTCCAGGTGTCTCCTATGGCTACACCTTC
CASSRPGVSYGYTF
>TRBJ2-5|TRBV7-2|TRBD1|NA
TGTGCCAGCAGCTTCGGGGACAGGGGGACTCAAGAGACCCAGTACTTC
CASSFGDRGTQETQYF
>TRBJ2-1|TRBV19|NA|NA
TGTGCCAGTAGTATCGGACCCAGAGAGGGAGAGCAGTTCTTC
CASSIGPREGEQFF
>TRBJ1-5|TRBV7-9|NA|NA
TGTGCCAGCAGCTTAGATATGGGGCACCAGCCCCAGCATTTT
CASSLDMGHQPQHF
>TRBJ2-3|TRBV9|TRBD1|NA
TGTGCCAGCAGCGACAGGGGGCAGCAGTATTTT
CASSDRGQQYF
>TRBJ2-2|TRBV4-2|NA|NA
TGTGCCAGCAGCCAAGATAGGACAGAAATTTGGGAGCTGTTTTTT
CASSQDRTEIWELFF
>TRBJ2-7|TRBV18|TRBD1|NA
TGTGCCAGCTCCCCCGGGACAGCAAGCTCCTACGAGCAGTACTTC
CASSPGTASSYEQYF
>TRBJ2-5|TRBV27|NA|NA
TGTGCCAGCAGTTTAGCGGTTTGGGAGACCCAGTACTTC
CASSLAVWETQYF
>TRBJ2-7|TRBV6-5|NA|NA
TGTGCCAGCAGTTACTCGGGCAGTTACGAGCAGTACTTC
CASSYSGSYEQYF
>TRBJ1-2|TRBV10-3|TRBD1|once
TGTGCCATCAGTTCCCCCGACAGGGTTTTTTCTGGCTACACCTTC
CAISSPDRVFSGYTF
>TRBJ2-3|TRBV6-1|NA|few
TGTGCCAGCAGTGCTATTTCGCCCGGGGGCACAGATACGCAGTATTTT
CASSAISPGGTDTQYF
>TRBJ2-7|TRBV4-1|TRBD1|NA
TGCGCCAGCAGCCCCCCAGGGGGACACGAGCAGTACTTC
CASSPPGGHEQYF
>TRBJ2-7|TRBV5-1|NA|few
TGCGCCAGCAGCTTGGCCGGGGGGCCTTTGTACGAGCAGTACTTC
CASSLAGGPLYEQYF
>TRBJ1-2|TRBV4-2|NA|NA
TGTGCCAGCAGCCAAGAAGGAGGGAGTTCTAACTATGGCTACACCTTC
CASSQEGGSSNYGYTF
>TRBJ2-1|TRBV19|TRBD2|NA
TGTGCCAGTAGTACGCGGAGCGGGGGAGAGCAGTTCTTC
CASSTRSGGEQFF
>TRBJ2-3|TRBV7-3|TRBD2|NA
TGTGCCAGCAGCTTCCCGGGACTAGCGGGACGAGATACGCAGTATTTT
CASSFPGLAGRDTQYF
>TRBJ2-2|TRBV6-4|NA|NA
TGTGCCAGCAATCGGACTCTGAACACCGGGGAGCTGTTTTTT
CASNRTLNTGELFF
>TRBJ2-7|TRBV5-1|TRBD1|NA
TGCGCCAGCAACCGACAGGGTTCCTACGAGCAGTACTTC
CASNRQGSYEQYF